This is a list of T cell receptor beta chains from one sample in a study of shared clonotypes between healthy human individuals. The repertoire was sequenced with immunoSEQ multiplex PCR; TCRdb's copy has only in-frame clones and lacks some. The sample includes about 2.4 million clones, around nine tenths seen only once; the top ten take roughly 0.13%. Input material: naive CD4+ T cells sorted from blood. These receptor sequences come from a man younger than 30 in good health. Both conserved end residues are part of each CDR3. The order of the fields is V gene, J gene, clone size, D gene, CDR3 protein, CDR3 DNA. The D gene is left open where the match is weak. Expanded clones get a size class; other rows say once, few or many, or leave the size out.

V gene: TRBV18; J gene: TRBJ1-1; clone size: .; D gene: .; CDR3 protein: CASTQDQANTEAFF; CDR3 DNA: TGTGCCAGCACCCAGGACCAGGCGAACACTGAAGCTTTCTTT
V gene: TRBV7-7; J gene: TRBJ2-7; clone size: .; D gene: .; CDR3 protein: CASSSDSYSYEQYF; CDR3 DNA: TGTGCTAGCAGCTCGGACAGCTACTCCTACGAGCAGTACTTC
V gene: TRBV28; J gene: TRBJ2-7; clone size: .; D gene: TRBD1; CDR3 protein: CASSFTDRGGNEQYF; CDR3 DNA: TGTGCCAGCAGTTTTACCGACAGGGGGGGCAACGAGCAGTACTTC
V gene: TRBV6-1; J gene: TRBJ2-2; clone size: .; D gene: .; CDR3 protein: CASSAGTSDTGELFF; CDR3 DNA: TGTGCCAGCAGTGCCGGGACTTCCGACACCGGGGAGCTGTTTTTT
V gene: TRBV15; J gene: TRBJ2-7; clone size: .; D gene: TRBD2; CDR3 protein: CATSRDPASGTYEQYF; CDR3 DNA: TGTGCCACCAGCAGAGATCCCGCTAGCGGAACCTACGAGCAGTACTTC
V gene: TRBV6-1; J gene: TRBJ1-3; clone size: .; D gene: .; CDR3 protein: CASRGTGNTIYF; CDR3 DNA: TGTGCCAGCAGGGGGACTGGAAACACCATATATTTT
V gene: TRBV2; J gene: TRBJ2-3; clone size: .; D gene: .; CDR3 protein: CASSPWTETDTQYF; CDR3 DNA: TGTGCCAGCAGTCCCTGGACCGAAACAGATACGCAGTATTTT
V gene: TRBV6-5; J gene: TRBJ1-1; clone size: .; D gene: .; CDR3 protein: CASSPPGTWNTEAFF; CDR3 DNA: TGTGCCAGCAGTCCCCCGGGAACCTGGAACACTGAAGCTTTCTTT
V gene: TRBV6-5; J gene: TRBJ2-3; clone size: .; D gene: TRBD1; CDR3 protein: CASRTGADTQYF; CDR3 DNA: TGTGCCAGCAGGACAGGGGCAGATACGCAGTATTTT
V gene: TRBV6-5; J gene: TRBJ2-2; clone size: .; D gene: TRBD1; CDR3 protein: CASSRGGPGELFF; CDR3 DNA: TGTGCCAGCAGTCGAGGGGGCCCCGGGGAGCTGTTTTTT
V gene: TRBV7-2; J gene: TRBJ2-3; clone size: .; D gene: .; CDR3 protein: CASSLGGLADTQYF; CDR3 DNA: TGTGCCAGCAGCCTGGGGGGACTTGCAGATACGCAGTATTTT
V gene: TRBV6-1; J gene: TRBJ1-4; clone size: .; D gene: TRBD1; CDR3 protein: CASSPRTGVEKLFF; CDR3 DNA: TGTGCCAGCAGTCCCCGGACAGGGGTCGAAAAACTGTTTTTT
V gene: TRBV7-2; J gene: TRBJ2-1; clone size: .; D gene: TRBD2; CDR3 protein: CASSSRTGGSGLEFNEQFF; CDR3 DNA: TGTGCCAGCAGCTCCCGAACCGGCGGTAGCGGGCTAGAATTCAATGAGCAGTTCTTC
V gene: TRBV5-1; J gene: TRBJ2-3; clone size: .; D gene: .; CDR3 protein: CASSPLAFTDTQYF; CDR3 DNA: TGCGCCAGCAGCCCCCTCGCCTTCACAGATACGCAGTATTTT
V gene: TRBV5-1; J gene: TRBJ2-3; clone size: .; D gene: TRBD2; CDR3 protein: CASSPDLSGGVGTQYF; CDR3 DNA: TGCGCCAGCAGCCCCGACCTTAGCGGGGGGGTTGGGACGCAGTATTTT
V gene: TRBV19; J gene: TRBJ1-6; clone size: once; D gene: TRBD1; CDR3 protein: CASSIGGTGVNSPLHF; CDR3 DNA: TGTGCCAGTAGTATAGGGGGGACAGGGGTTAATTCACCCCTCCACTTT
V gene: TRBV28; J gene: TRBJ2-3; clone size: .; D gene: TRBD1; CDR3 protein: CASTTGGSGTDTQYF; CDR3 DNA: TGTGCCAGCACGACAGGGGGGTCAGGGACAGATACGCAGTATTTT
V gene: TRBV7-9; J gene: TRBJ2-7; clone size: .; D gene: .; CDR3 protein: CASNSLGEQYF; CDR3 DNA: TGTGCCAGCAACTCTTTAGGCGAGCAGTACTTC
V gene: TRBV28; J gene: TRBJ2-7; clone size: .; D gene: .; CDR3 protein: CASSRWSLGGSYEQYF; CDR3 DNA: TGTGCCAGCAGTCGGTGGTCCTTGGGGGGCTCCTACGAGCAGTACTTC
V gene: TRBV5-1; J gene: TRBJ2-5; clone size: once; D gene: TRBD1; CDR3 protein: CASSSGTGALGETQYF; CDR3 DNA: TGCGCCAGCAGCTCCGGGACAGGTGCGTTGGGAGAGACCCAGTACTTC
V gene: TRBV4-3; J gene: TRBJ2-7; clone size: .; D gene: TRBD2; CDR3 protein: CASSQDWSGSREQYF; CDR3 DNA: TGCGCCAGCAGCCAAGATTGGAGCGGGAGCCGCGAGCAGTACTTC
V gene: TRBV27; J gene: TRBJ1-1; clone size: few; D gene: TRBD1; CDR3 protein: CASSLNGWTGGKYTEAFF; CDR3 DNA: TGTGCCAGCAGTTTAAATGGGTGGACAGGGGGTAAATACACTGAAGCTTTCTTT
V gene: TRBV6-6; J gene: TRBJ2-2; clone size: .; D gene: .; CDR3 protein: CASETHHTGELFF; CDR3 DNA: TGTGCCAGCGAGACACACCACACCGGGGAGCTGTTTTTT
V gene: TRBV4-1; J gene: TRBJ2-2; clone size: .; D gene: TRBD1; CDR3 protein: CASSQSTWRTGGAGELFF; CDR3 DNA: TGCGCCAGCAGCCAATCTACCTGGCGGACAGGGGGCGCCGGGGAGCTGTTTTTT
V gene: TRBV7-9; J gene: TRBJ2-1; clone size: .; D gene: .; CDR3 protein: CASSLAGHNEQFF; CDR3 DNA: TGTGCCAGCAGCTTAGCGGGGCACAATGAGCAGTTCTTC
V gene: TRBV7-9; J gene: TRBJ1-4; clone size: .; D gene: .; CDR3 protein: CASSPSEKLFF; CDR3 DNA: TGTGCCAGCAGCCCGAGTGAAAAACTGTTTTTT
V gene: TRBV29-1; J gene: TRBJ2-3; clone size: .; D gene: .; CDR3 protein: CSVDEGLIGTDTQYF; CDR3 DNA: TGCAGCGTCGACGAGGGTTTAATTGGCACAGATACGCAGTATTTT
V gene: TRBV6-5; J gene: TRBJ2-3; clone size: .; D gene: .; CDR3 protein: CASSYSTGSSTDTQYF; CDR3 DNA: TGTGCCAGCAGTTACTCGACCGGCTCTAGCACAGATACGCAGTATTTT
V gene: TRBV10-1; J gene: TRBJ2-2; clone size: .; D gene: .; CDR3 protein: CASSRETGELFF; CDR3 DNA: TGCGCCAGCAGTCGTGAGACCGGGGAGCTGTTTTTT
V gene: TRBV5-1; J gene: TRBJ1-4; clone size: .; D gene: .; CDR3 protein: CASSLAEDRPEKLFF; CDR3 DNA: TGCGCCAGCAGCTTGGCCGAAGACAGGCCTGAAAAACTGTTTTTT
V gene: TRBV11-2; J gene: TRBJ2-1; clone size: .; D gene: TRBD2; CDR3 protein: CASSSIRDYRYNEQFF; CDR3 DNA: TGTGCCAGCAGCTCTATCCGGGACTACCGATACAATGAGCAGTTCTTC
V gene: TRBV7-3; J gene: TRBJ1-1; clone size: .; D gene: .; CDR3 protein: CASSVQVNTEAFF; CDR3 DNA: TGTGCCAGCAGCGTCCAGGTGAACACTGAAGCTTTCTTT
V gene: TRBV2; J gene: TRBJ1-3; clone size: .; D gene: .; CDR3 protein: CASSVEGGDTIYF; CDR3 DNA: TGTGCCAGCAGTGTGGAGGGGGGAGACACCATATATTTT
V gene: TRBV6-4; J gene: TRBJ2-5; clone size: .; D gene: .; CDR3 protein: CASSEGQLQETQYF; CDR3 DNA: TGTGCCAGCAGTGAAGGACAGCTTCAAGAGACCCAGTACTTC
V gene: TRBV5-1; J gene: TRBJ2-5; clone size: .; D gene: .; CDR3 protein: CASSPLGGGGQETQYF; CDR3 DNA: TGCGCCAGCAGTCCCCTTGGAGGGGGCGGACAAGAGACCCAGTACTTC
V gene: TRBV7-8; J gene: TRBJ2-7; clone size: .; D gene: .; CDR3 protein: CASSLGGDGLSSYEQYF; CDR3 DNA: TGTGCCAGCAGCTTAGGCGGTGACGGCCTCAGCTCCTACGAGCAGTACTTC
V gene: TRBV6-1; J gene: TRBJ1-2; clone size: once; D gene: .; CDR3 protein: CASRDRANYGYTF; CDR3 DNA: TGTGCCAGCAGGGACCGAGCTAACTATGGCTACACCTTC
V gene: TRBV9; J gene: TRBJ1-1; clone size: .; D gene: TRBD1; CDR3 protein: CASSDPRGQLNTEAFF; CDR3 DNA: TGTGCCAGCAGCGATCCCAGGGGGCAGTTGAACACTGAAGCTTTCTTT
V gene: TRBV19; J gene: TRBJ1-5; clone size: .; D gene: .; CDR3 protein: CATEDKPSNQPQHF; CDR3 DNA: TGTGCCACCGAGGACAAACCTAGCAATCAGCCCCAGCATTTT
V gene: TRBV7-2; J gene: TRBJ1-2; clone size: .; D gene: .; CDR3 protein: CASSLVPGAVSGYTF; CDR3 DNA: TGTGCCAGCAGCTTAGTGCCCGGGGCAGTAAGTGGCTACACCTTC
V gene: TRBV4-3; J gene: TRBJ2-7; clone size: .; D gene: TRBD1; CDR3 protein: CASSPTGTGDEQYF; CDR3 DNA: TGCGCCAGCAGCCCCACCGGGACAGGGGACGAGCAGTACTTC
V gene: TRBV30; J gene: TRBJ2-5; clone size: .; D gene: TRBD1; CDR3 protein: CAWTTGRETQYF; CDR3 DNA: TGTGCCTGGACGACAGGGAGAGAGACCCAGTACTTC
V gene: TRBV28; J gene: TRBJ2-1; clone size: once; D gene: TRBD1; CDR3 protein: CASSPGQTYNEQFF; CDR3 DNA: TGTGCCAGCAGCCCGGGACAGACCTACAATGAGCAGTTCTTC
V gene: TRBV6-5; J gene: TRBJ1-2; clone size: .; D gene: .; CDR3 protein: CASSYAAGNYGYTF; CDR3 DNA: TGTGCCAGCAGTTATGCGGCAGGGAACTATGGCTACACCTTC
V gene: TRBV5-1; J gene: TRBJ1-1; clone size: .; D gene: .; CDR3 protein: CASSLEGGKTEAFF; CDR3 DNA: TGCGCCAGCAGCTTGGAGGGAGGGAAGACTGAAGCTTTCTTT
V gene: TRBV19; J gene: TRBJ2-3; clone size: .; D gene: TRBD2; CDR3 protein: CASKERGGQADTQYF; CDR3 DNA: TGTGCCAGTAAGGAGCGGGGGGGCCAAGCAGATACGCAGTATTTT
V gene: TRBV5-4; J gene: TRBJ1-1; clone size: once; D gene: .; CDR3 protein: CASSPRGGGGLNTEAFF; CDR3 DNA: TGTGCCAGCAGCCCGCGGGGGGGTGGAGGTTTGAACACTGAAGCTTTCTTT
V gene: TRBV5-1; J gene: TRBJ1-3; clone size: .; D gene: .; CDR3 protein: CASSLEAQSGNTIYF; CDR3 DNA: TGCGCCAGCAGCTTGGAGGCACAATCTGGAAACACCATATATTTT
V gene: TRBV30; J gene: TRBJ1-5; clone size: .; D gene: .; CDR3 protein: CAWSGGGARSNQPQHF; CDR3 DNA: TGTGCCTGGAGTGGTGGGGGGGCGAGGAGCAATCAGCCCCAGCATTTT
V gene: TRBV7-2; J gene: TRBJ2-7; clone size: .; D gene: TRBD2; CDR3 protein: CASSTGGGGSYEQYF; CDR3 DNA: TGTGCCAGCAGCACAGGCGGGGGAGGTTCCTACGAGCAGTACTTC
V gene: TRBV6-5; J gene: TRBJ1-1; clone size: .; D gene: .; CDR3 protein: CASSYGTGLNTEAFF; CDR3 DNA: TGTGCCAGCAGTTACGGAACAGGGTTGAACACTGAAGCTTTCTTT
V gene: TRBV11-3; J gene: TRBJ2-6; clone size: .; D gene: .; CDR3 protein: CASSLASSGANVLTF; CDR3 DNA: TGTGCCAGCAGCTTGGCTAGTTCTGGGGCCAACGTCCTGACTTTC
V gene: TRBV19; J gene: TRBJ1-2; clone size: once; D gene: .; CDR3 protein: CASKEYNYGYTF; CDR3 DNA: TGTGCCAGTAAAGAGTATAACTATGGCTACACCTTC